This TCR beta chain was found in a study of T cell repertoires in cytomegalovirus infection. TCRdb reprocessed the reads with MiXCR, giving one entry per CDR3 protein. Among just under 550,000 distinct CDR3 sequences, about 30% were seen once, and the ten largest hold over 10%. Whole-study findings and limits: HLA-C-restricted CMV-specific TCR beta clonotypes prevailed in the ex vivo response.

The CDR3 has 13 residues. After removal of 5 bases from V and 8 bases from J, the junction contained 6 bases not matched to a gene. CDR1 and CDR2 from the germline V gene are SGHTA and FQGTGA. Details on this clonotype: Its specificity is not known.

The chain uses TRBV7-3 and TRBJ1-1; TRBD1 agrees at 9 bases. This TCR derives from a human donor in good health (CMV status not recorded). Some clones in this sample may be carry-over from other donors' samples. The sequenced material came from PBMCs. The CDR3 bases are TGTGCCAGCAGCACATACAGGGGGCGGGAAGCTTTCTTT. This codes for CASSTYRGREAFF.